The clone carrying this T cell receptor (beta chain) was found a few times. What it recognizes is unknown. Expressed TCRB transcripts got sequenced, as all isolated RNA was reverse transcribed. Some clones are missing from TCRdb's copy, which holds only in-frame ones; the method was immunoSEQ multiplex PCR. In the table there are roughly 170,000 clones, 10% to 15% of which are singletons. The sample belongs to a study of beta chain features in type 1 diabetes. Study-wide results and caveats: An over-representation of cells with high TCR expression could result from cDNA sequencing.

CDR1 and CDR2 from the germline V gene are LNHDA and SQIVND (reference sequence). V was clipped by 3 bases and J by 1 base, with 9 bases between them. This CDR3 comprises 15 residues. This sequence was found in a woman younger than 35 in good health. The chain has TRBV19 and TRBJ2-2; tentatively, D is TRBD2 (6 bases). Sequencing used central memory CD4+ T cells from blood. For the CDR3, the DNA is TGTGCCAGTAGTATCGACGGGAGGAACACCGGGGAGCTGTTTTTT. Its translation is CASSIDGRNTGELFF.